The sequence of this TCR beta chain was determined in a study of cytomegalovirus exposure and HLA in healthy donors. Points on this clone: Its target is unknown.

Data came from immunoSEQ multiplex PCR; TCRdb stores just in-frame clones and leaves some out. The table records around 300,000 clones, over 75% of them present only once. Regarding the study as a whole: According to reports, the classifier identified cytomegalovirus status with high specificity and sensitivity. While the bulk of TCR sequences proved rare, some public TCRs turned up in many donors.

CDR3 length: 16 residues. In germline, CDR1 is SGHVS, CDR2 FNYEAQ. The V and J ends lost 5 bases and 0 bases respectively, with 16 bases between them. Separate from the approximately 670-subject first cohort was the approximately 120-subject validation cohort, to which the donors belonged. The chain uses TRBV7-6 and TRBJ1-1; maybe TRBD1 (6 bases). The TCR comes from a man aged 30 to 39 in good health and CMV-seronegative. Sequenced: PBMCs. The CDR3 DNA is TGTGCCAGCAGCCCAGAGGGACAACTAATGAACACTGAAGCTTTCTTT. Translating gives CASSPEGQLMNTEAFF.